A selection of T cell receptor beta chains follows, all from one sample in a study of control samples from healthy donors and cancer patients. TCRdb keeps only in-frame clones here, not all; method: immunoSEQ multiplex PCR. Of 100,000 to 120,000 clones in the sample, roughly 90% were seen once. Specimen: PBMCs. Receptors originate from a woman between 55 and 75 years old with lung cancer. Both conserved end residues are trimmed from each CDR3. Each record gives: J gene, V gene, clone size, CDR3 protein. Size tells how often a clone was seen (once, few, many) or the class of an expanded clone, and some rows leave it out.

J: TRBJ2-5
V: TRBV19
size: NA
CDR3: ASTRTSGIQETQY

J: TRBJ2-1
V: TRBV24-1
size: NA
CDR3: ATSSAGGRDEQF

J: TRBJ1-3
V: TRBV18
size: NA
CDR3: ASSPTTGSISGNTIY

J: TRBJ1-1
V: TRBV5-1
size: NA
CDR3: ASRGTGGSTEAF

J: TRBJ2-7
V: TRBV11-2
size: NA
CDR3: ASSLVNEQY

J: TRBJ2-7
V: TRBV9
size: NA
CDR3: ASSVAPTGAPYEQY

J: TRBJ2-5
V: TRBV7-2
size: NA
CDR3: ASSLVQVQETQY

J: TRBJ1-2
V: TRBV4-1
size: few
CDR3: ASSQAGQGNYGYT

J: TRBJ2-2
V: TRBV12-3/TRBV12-4
size: NA
CDR3: ASRSGFGELF

J: TRBJ2-2
V: TRBV7-7
size: NA
CDR3: ASSPPSGSKTGELF

J: TRBJ2-5
V: TRBV7-2
size: NA
CDR3: ASRPAGSGGRETQY

J: TRBJ2-5
V: TRBV30
size: NA
CDR3: AWSIGGQETQY

J: TRBJ2-5
V: TRBV6-1
size: NA
CDR3: ASSEGGGQETQY

J: TRBJ1-6
V: TRBV9
size: once
CDR3: ASSGSGTGDSPLH

J: TRBJ1-5
V: TRBV9
size: NA
CDR3: ASSAAPGAGNQPQH

J: TRBJ2-7
V: TRBV5-6
size: NA
CDR3: ASSLYYEQY

J: TRBJ1-1
V: TRBV30
size: NA
CDR3: ALSSTGGTEAF

J: TRBJ2-1
V: TRBV6-2/TRBV6-3
size: NA
CDR3: ASSLGLTRLSYNEQF

J: TRBJ1-1
V: TRBV30
size: NA
CDR3: AWIPLGQRNTEAF

J: TRBJ1-1
V: TRBV6-1
size: NA
CDR3: ASSEDRAGTEAF

J: TRBJ1-1
V: TRBV7-9
size: NA
CDR3: ASSPRGGGGKAF

J: TRBJ2-7
V: TRBV19
size: NA
CDR3: ASSPIEGLRNEQY

J: TRBJ1-1
V: TRBV24-1
size: NA
CDR3: ATSDPRRGHEAF

J: TRBJ1-5
V: TRBV18
size: NA
CDR3: ASSPGSSNQPQH

J: TRBJ2-3
V: TRBV5-1
size: NA
CDR3: ASSLGWWDTDTQY

J: TRBJ2-7
V: TRBV12-5
size: NA
CDR3: ASGSGQTNEQY

J: TRBJ1-6
V: TRBV12-3/TRBV12-4
size: NA
CDR3: ASTKGHSPLH

J: TRBJ1-1
V: TRBV2
size: NA
CDR3: ASSRDGPEAF

J: TRBJ2-1
V: TRBV29-1
size: few
CDR3: SVDRVRAFLYNEQF

J: TRBJ1-1
V: TRBV30
size: NA
CDR3: AWTGPGHQGTNTEAF

J: TRBJ2-3
V: TRBV21-1
size: NA
CDR3: ASNRGHSTDTQY

J: TRBJ1-3
V: TRBV6-5
size: once
CDR3: ASSYFTGDSGNTIY

J: TRBJ1-4
V: TRBV29-1
size: NA
CDR3: SAGGGV

J: TRBJ2-1
V: TRBV14
size: NA
CDR3: ASSHLGQGRDEQF

J: TRBJ1-1
V: TRBV6-5
size: NA
CDR3: ASSYFQSNTEAF

J: TRBJ2-7
V: TRBV6-6
size: NA
CDR3: ASSRRGLKNEQY

J: TRBJ2-1
V: TRBV3-1/TRBV3-2
size: NA
CDR3: ASSHFSGRNYNEQF

J: TRBJ2-7
V: TRBV6-5
size: NA
CDR3: ASHTRLAGYYEQY

J: TRBJ1-5
V: TRBV6-5
size: NA
CDR3: ASSLQGNQPQH

J: TRBJ2-3
V: TRBV6-2/TRBV6-3
size: NA
CDR3: ASSYSLGVNSGPTDTQY

J: TRBJ2-5
V: TRBV6-1
size: NA
CDR3: ASSDGHGPLTQY

J: TRBJ1-5
V: TRBV7-8
size: NA
CDR3: ASSLMGQAGQPQH

J: TRBJ1-4
V: TRBV3-1/TRBV3-2
size: NA
CDR3: ASSPGTGGLVTNEKLF